The sequence of this T cell receptor beta chain was determined in a study of shared clonotypes between healthy human individuals. Study-level points and caveats: Deeper or shallower sequencing was expected to change how clonotypes are shared among donors.

Remarks on this clone: Its specificity is not known.

Trimming shortened V by 1 base and J by 6 bases, and 10 bases separated the two germline ends. Germline V gene data show CDR1 as KGHSH and CDR2 as LQKENI. This CDR3 contains 13 residues. Template amounts of approximately 310 ng DNA, approximately 30,000 T cell genomes, were employed in unsorted PBMC replicate PCRs. Unsorted PBMC DNA was sequenced on ten immunoSEQ deep assay plates. In the authors' workflow: Filtering differed, since immunoSEQ gave only junction sequences and no quality scores. The assay was immunoSEQ multiplex PCR, and TCRdb's table has in-frame clones only and misses some. V, J and clone size are taken as reported in that table, and D and trimming were inferred from the DNA itself. The sample includes about 480,000 clones, roughly 78% of them seen just once.

The source is a middle-aged woman in good health. Some clones in this sample may be carry-over from other donors' samples. The sequenced sample was PBMCs. The rearrangement joins TRBV18 to TRBJ2-7, with D perhaps TRBD2 (6 bases). The CDR3 spells CASSPLGGAEQYF. The CDR3 DNA reads TGTGCCAGCTCACCACTGGGCGGGGCCGAGCAGTACTTC. Full variable domain (missing parts from reference TRBV18 and TRBJ2-7): NAGVMQNPRHLVRRRGQEARLRCSPMKGHSHVYWYRQLPEEGLKFMVYLQKENIIDESGMPKERFSAEFPKEGPSILRIQQVVRGDSAAYFCASSPLGGAEQYFGPGTRLTVT.